This TCR beta chain was observed in a study of cytomegalovirus exposure and HLA in healthy donors. Note on this clone: Its antigen is not known.

Broader study findings: The study flagged about 150 TCR beta chains as cytomegalovirus-associated. High specificity and sensitivity for cytomegalovirus status were reported for the classifier.

The method was immunoSEQ multiplex PCR; TCRdb's version includes in-frame clones alone and lacks a portion of them. The sample carries approximately 120,000 clones, 85% to 95% recorded once. From the roughly 110-subject validation cohort, which was separate from the approximately 700-subject first cohort, the donors were drawn. Germline CDR1 GTSNPN, CDR2 SVGIG (reference sequence). This CDR3 has 11 amino acids. Trimming took 1 base from V and 8 from J, leaving 9 bases between them. This sequence was found in a woman under 30 in good health and CMV-seronegative. The sample consisted of PBMCs. This chain uses TRBV30 with TRBJ2-7, with D possibly TRBD1 on 6 matching bases. CDR3 in amino acids: CAWSEWGQQYF. The CDR3 DNA sequence: TGTGCCTGGAGTGAATGGGGGCAGCAGTACTTC.